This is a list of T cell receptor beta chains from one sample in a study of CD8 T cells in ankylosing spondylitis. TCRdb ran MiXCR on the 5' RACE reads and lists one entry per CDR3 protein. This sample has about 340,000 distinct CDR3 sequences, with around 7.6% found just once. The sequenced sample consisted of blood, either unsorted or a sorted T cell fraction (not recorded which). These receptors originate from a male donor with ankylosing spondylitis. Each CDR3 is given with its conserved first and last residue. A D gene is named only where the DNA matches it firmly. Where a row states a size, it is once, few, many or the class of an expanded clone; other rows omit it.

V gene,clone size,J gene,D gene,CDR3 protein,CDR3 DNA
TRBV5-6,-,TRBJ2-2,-,CASSYRRGATHLPNTGELFF,TGTGCCAGCAGCTACAGACGGGGGGCAACGCACCTACCGAACACCGGGGAGCTGTTTTTT
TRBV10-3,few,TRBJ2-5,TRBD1,CAISGDSQETQYF,TGTGCCATCAGTGGGGACAGCCAAGAGACCCAGTACTTC
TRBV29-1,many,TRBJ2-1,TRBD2,CSVEDPLADSYNEQFF,TGCAGCGTTGAAGATCCCCTAGCGGATTCTTACAATGAGCAGTTCTTC
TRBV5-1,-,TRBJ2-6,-,CASSLDRVGSGANVLTF,TGCGCCAGCAGCTTGGACAGGGTTGGTTCTGGGGCCAACGTCCTGACTTTC
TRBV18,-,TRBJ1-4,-,CASSRWTDYATNEKLFF,TGTGCCAGCTCACGATGGACAGACTATGCAACTAATGAAAAACTGTTTTTT
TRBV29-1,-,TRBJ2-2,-,CSAQNRGQRVGELFF,TGCAGCGCACAAAACAGGGGCCAGCGGGTCGGGGAGCTGTTTTTT
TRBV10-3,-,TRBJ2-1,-,CAISSDPTWDEQFF,TGTGCCATCTCCAGCGACCCTACCTGGGATGAGCAGTTCTTC
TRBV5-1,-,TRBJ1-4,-,CASSRDSSPTNEKLFF,TGCGCCAGCAGCCGAGACAGCAGTCCAACTAATGAAAAACTGTTTTTT
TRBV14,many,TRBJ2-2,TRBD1,CASSRAGTANTGELFF,TGTGCCAGCAGCCGGGCCGGGACAGCGAACACCGGGGAGCTGTTTTTT
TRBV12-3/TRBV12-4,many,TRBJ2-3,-,CASSLSSPSTDTQYF,TGTGCCAGCAGTTTAAGCAGTCCTAGCACAGATACGCAGTATTTT
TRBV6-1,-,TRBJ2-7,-,CASARSSDYEQYF,TGTGCCAGTGCCCGGTCTAGCGACTACGAGCAGTACTTC
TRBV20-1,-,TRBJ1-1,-,CSADRTADTEAFF,TGCAGTGCCGACCGAACGGCAGACACTGAAGCTTTCTTT
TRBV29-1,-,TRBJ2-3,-,CSVDIGTDTQYF,TGCAGCGTTGACATTGGGACAGATACGCAGTATTTT
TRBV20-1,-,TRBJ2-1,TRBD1,CSARVGTGGHNEQFF,TGCAGTGCTAGAGTAGGGACAGGGGGCCACAATGAGCAGTTCTTC
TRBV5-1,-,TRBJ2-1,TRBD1,CASSDLGQGRHNEQFF,TGCGCCAGCAGCGATTTAGGACAGGGTCGGCACAATGAGCAGTTCTTC
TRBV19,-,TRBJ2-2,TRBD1,CASSIGQGFTGELFF,TGTGCCAGTAGTATAGGACAGGGGTTCACCGGGGAGCTGTTTTTT